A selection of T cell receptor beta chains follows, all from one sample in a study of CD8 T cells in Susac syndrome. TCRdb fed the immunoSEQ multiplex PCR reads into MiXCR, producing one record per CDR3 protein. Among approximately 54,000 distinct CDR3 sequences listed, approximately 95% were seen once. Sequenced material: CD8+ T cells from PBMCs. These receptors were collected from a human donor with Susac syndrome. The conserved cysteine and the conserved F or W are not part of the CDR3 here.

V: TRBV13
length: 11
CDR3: ATDETGGYGYT

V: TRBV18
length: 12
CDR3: AEQSGTGYNEQF

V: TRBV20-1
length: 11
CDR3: SARDGGGGEAF

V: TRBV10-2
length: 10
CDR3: ASRDRGDEQF

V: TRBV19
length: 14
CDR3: ASSRDDRGLASEQF

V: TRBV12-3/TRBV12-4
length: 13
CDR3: ASSLGGTANSPLH

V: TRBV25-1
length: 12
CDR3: ASSESGTEETQY

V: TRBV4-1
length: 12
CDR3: ASSQVYRDSPLH

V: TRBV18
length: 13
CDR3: ASSPPPSVTGELF

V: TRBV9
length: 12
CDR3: ASSVDPSYTEAF

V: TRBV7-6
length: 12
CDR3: ASSLDDRGYGYT

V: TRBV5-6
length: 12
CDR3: ASSPYRGLSGYT

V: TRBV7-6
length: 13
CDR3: ASSLAGSGANVLT

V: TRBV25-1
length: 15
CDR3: ASSELGLNSGANVLT

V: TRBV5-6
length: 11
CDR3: ASSRDLNTEAF

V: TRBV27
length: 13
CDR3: ASSSTAGSYNEQF

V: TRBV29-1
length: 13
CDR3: SVAPRAASYQPQH

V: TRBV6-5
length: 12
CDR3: ASSSWDKNYEQY

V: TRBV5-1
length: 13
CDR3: ASSLRAGSLGEQY

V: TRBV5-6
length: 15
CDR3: ASSLGTSFGMIETQY

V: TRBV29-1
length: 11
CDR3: SAKDRGRETQY

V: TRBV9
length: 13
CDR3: ASSVGDRVNYGYT

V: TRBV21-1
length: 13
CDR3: ASSKRDGWTGELF

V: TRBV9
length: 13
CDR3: ASSVAQDFSYEQY

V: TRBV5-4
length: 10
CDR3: ASSFGGQPVY

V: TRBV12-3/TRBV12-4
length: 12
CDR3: ASSPDRGTLEAF

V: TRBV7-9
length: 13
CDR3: ASSSLQGAREKLF

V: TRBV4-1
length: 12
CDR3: ASGASGGTDTQY

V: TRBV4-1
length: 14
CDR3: ASSLPVGQGVVGQY

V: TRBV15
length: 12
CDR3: ATSRPTSSDTQY

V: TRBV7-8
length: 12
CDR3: AGGGGANTGELF

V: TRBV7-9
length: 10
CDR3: ASSSENEKLF

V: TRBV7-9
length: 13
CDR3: ASSLIAGGSNEQF

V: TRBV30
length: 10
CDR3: AWGQGSQPQH

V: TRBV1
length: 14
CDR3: TSSQDPPGSTYEQY

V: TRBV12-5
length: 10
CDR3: AIRVQTNEQF

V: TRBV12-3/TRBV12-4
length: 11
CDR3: ASSFNSHNEQF

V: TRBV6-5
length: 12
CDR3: ASSAQKLADTQY

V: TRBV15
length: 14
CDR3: ATSRDRARNTGELF

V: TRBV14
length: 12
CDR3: ASSQDLGLDEQF

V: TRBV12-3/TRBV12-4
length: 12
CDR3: ASSYRVPNQPQH

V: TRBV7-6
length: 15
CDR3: ASSLESRGGGYNEQF

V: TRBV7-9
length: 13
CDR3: ASSSASLSTDTQY

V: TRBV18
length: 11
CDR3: ASSPMDGAELF

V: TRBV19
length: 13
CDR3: ASQTDRDSYNEQF

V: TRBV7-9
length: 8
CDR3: ASRGNTIY

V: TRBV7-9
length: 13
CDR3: ASSLESGVAYEQY

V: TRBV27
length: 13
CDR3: ASSLSGTAGNTIY

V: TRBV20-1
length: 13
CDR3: SAPSTPKYPYEQY

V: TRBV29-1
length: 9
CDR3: SVEQTYEQY

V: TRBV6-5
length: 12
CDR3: ASSYGPGTGELF

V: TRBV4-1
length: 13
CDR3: ASDGGGTVNSPLH

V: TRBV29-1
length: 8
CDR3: SVLSREQY

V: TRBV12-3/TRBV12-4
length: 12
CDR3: ASSLGTGALEQY